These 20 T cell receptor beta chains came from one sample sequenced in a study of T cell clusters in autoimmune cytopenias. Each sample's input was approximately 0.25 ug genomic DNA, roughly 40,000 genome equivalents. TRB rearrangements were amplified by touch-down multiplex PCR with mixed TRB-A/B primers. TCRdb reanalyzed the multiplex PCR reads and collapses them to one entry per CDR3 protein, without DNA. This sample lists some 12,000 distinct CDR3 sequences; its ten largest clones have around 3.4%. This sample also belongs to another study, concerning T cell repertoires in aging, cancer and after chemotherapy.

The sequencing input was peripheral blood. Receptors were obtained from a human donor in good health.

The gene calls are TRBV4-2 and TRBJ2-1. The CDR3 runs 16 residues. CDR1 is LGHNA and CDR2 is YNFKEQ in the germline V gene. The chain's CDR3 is CASSQSYDSSYNEQFF.

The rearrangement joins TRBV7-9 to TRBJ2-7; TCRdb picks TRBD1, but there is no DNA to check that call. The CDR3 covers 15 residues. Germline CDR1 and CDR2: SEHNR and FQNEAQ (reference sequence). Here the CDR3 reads CASSLGTGVFYEQYF.

The CDR3 reads CASKTIGIDQPQHF. The V and J genes are TRBV19 and TRBJ1-5. This CDR3 region has 14 residues. CDR1 and CDR2 from the germline V gene are LNHDA and SQIVND (reference sequence).

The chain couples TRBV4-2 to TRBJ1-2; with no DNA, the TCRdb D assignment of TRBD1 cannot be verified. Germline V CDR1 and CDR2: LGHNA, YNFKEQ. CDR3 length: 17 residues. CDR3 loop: CASSQESNRGGVNGYTF.

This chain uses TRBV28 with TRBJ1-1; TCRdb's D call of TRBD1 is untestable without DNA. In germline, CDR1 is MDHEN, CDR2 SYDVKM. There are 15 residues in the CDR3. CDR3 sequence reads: CASSVDQGSALEAFF.

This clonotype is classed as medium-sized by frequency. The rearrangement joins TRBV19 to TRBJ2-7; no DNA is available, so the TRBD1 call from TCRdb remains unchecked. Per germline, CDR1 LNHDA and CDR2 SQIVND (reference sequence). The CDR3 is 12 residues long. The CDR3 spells CASRAGSYEQYF.

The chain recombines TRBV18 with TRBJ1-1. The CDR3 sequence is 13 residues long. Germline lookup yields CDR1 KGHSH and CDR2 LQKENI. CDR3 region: CASSRQGGTEAFF. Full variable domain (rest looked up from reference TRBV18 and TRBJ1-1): NAGVMQNPRHLVRRRGQEARLRCSPMKGHSHVYWYRQLPEEGLKFMVYLQKENIIDESGMPKERFSAEFPKEGPSILRIQQVVRGDSAAYFCASSRQGGTEAFFGQGTRLTVV.

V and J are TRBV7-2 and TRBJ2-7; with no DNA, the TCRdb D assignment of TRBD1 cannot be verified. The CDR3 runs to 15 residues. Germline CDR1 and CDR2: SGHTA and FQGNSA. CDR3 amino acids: CASSPAGGGIYEQYF.

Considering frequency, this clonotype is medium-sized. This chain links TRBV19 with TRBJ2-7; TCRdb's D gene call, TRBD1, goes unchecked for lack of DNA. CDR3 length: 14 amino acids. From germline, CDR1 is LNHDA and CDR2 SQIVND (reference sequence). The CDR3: CASRTQGAFYEQYF.

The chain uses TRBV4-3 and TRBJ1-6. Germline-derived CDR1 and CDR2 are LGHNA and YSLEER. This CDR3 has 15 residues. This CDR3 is CASSQVRENNSPLHF.

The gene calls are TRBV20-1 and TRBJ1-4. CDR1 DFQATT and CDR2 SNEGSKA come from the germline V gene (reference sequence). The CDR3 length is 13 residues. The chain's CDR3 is CSSGGVGNEKLFF.

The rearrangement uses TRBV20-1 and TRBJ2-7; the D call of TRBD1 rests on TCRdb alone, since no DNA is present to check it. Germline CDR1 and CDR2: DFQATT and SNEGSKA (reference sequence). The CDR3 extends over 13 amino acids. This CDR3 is CSALGGLSYEQYF.

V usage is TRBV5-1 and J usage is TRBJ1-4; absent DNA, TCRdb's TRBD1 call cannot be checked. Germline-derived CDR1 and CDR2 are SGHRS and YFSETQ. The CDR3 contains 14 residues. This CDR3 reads CASGDSATNEKLFF.

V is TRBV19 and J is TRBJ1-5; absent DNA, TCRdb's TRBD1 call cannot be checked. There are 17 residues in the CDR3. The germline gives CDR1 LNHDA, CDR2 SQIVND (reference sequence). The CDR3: CASSSLGSRHSNQPQHF.

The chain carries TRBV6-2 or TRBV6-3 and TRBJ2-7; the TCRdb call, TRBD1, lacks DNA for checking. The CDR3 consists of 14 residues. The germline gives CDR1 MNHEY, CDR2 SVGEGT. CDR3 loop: CASSYGDSSYEQYF.

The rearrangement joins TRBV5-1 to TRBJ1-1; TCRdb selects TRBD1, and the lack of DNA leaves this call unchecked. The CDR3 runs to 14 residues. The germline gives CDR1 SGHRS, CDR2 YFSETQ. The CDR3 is CASRRDGGGTEAFF.

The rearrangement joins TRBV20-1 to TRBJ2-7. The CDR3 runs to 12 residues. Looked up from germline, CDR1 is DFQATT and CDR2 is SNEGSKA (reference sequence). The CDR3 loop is CSAHYSTYEQYF.

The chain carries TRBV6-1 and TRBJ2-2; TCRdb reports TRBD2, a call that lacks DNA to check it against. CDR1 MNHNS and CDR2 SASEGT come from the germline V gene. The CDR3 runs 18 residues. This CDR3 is CASSEGLAGGPVTGELFF.

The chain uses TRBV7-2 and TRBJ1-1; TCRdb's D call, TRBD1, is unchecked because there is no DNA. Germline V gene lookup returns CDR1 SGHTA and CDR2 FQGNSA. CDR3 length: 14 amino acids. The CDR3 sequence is CASSPRDGSTEAFF.

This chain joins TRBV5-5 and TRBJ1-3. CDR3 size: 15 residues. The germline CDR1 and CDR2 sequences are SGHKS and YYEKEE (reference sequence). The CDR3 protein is CASSFGHGSGNTIYF.